The entry below describes one T cell receptor beta chain. This clone's antigen is unknown. The sample holds no much larger clone one base away, and base qualities are not on file. At the junction V is shortened by 4 bases and J by 4 bases; bases outside the gene matches: 14. The germline V gene encodes CDR1 SGHRS and CDR2 YFSETQ. The CDR3 goes from the cysteine to the phenylalanine over 17 residues. The sequence is cut down to CDR3 DNA, 51 bases in frame from base 1. Library preparation used the immunoSEQ multiplex PCR assay. Rearranged TCR beta chain sequences were amplified using the hsTCRB Kit according to the manufacturer's protocol. An Illumina MiSeq was used to sequence the TCRB libraries. Under the source paper's analysis protocol: The kit vendor's proprietary platform handled demultiplexing, trimming and gene mapping. TCRdb holds this immuneACCESS table with in-frame rearrangements only. Some clones are missing; in checked studies, unresolved V genes explain under half, and the rest has no known cause. V, J and clone size are taken as reported in that table, and D and trimming were inferred from the DNA itself. This sample has some 50,000 clones in its table, and roughly 61% of those were observed once. The biggest ten clones account for about 5% of the sample.

This entry is derived from a study of a mutant IDH1 vaccine in newly diagnosed glioma (dated by TCRdb to the early 2020s). Study-wide context: Vaccination started 4-6 weeks after radiotherapy alone, or was given together with temozolomide cycles in the groups whose treatment included chemotherapy. Of the 25 to 40 treated patients, 62.5% were male and approximately 38% were female, and the mean age was 40.4 years. Prior to enrollment, standard therapy consisting of radiotherapy alone, temozolomide alone, or radiochemotherapy with temozolomide had been administered to patients, with the combination being received by most patients. Visit V12 was the week-35 safety follow-up and visit V13 was the week-47 end of study. Six visits were used for peripheral blood collection: V03 (baseline), V05, V07, V10, V12 and V13. For exploratory analyses, longitudinal TCRB deep sequencing was carried out in about two dozen treated patients wherever samples were available. What the work shows at the level of the full study, not this receptor alone: Pseudoprogression appeared unrelated to alterations in the top peripheral T cell clonotypes detected by TCRB sequencing. Across multiple MHC alleles, vaccine-induced immune responses were seen in 90% to 95% of patients. It was noted by the authors that analyses of patient blood samples could not be reproduced owing to sample limitations. Selection of PBMC samples for TCRB deep sequencing was based on availability.

The time point label on this specimen signifies: week 47, end of study. Each vaccine dose, consisting of 300 ug of a 20-mer mutant IDH1 peptide in Montanide, was administered subcutaneously with topical imiquimod. Patients were given eight vaccinations, in weeks 1, 3, 5, 7, 11, 15, 19 and 23, which matched visits V03 through V10. All donors had newly diagnosed IDH1-mutant astrocytomas of WHO grade 3 or 4 that showed loss of nuclear ATRX. The samples were drawn from NOA16, a multicentre, single-arm, open-label phase I trial in Germany that tested a mutant IDH1 peptide vaccine in humans for the first time. Genomic DNA for TCRB sequencing was extracted from EDTA blood using the DNeasy Blood and Tissue Kit.

The sequence came from a man aged 40-50 years with glioma. Some clones in this sample may be carry-over from other donors' samples. The chain is encoded by TRBV5-1 joined to TRBJ2-3; 8 middle bases align to TRBD1. Sample: peripheral blood mononuclear cells (PBMCs), taken from a glioma patient whose treatment included an IDH1 peptide vaccine. This receptor carries the CDR3 CASSVNVRGQLADTQYF. The base sequence is TGCGCCAGCAGCGTGAACGTCAGGGGGCAGCTGGCAGATACGCAGTATTTT.